This TCR beta chain was found in a study of blood T cell repertoires in COVID-19. Grouping used clinical history reported by participants in a survey and questionnaire. Among Cohort 3 donors, those recovered had two negative PCRs, clearance, or symptom resolution. The V end lost 5 bases, the J end lost 8 bases, and 15 bases lay between the germline ends. This CDR3 region has 13 residues. CDR1 SGHTA and CDR2 FQGNSA come from the germline V gene. In the source study's methods: Quantification of nucleated cells was approximated via reference gene primer amplification. Libraries were prepared by immunoSEQ multiplex PCR; TCRdb keeps only in-frame clonotypes and omits some of them. From that table come the V and J calls and clone size; the DNA was used to work out D and trimming. The table has about 250,000 clones, about nine tenths seen once.

This TCR was sampled from a man aged 35 to 55 who had recovered from COVID-19. V and J are TRBV7-2 and TRBJ1-1; D is uncertain. The sequenced material came from PBMCs or T cells enriched from blood (not recorded which). The CDR3 region has the DNA TGTGCCAGCAGCCCCAGTCGCAGCGTGGAAGCTTTCTTT. This sequence encodes CASSPSRSVEAFF. Drawing the rest from reference TRBV7-2 and TRBJ1-1, the complete variable domain is GAGVSQSPSNKVTEKGKDVELRCDPISGHTALYWYRQSLGQGLEFLIYFQGNSAPDKSGLPSDRFSAERTGGSVSTLTIQRTQQEDSAVYLCASSPSRSVEAFFGQGTRLTVV.